The 14 T cell receptor beta chains listed next were all sequenced from one sample in a study of T cell repertoires in cytomegalovirus infection. TCRdb fed the reads into MiXCR, producing one record per CDR3 protein. The sample has roughly 180,000 distinct CDR3 sequences; roughly 15% are singletons. Sequencing input: CD8+ T cells from PBMCs. The receptors were gathered from a human donor in good health (CMV status not recorded). Some clones in this sample may be carry-over from other donors' samples.

This rearrangement joins TRBV29-1 to TRBJ2-1, with D uncertain. Germline CDR1 is SQVTM and CDR2 is ANQGSEA. The germline V and J ends were trimmed by 4 bases and 10 bases, with 8 bases remaining between them. The CDR3 contains 10 residues. The CDR3 here is CSVVRYEQFF. CDR3 DNA: TGCAGCGTTGTCCGTTACGAGCAGTTCTTC.

Here the CDR3 reads CASSYSKKKGGDGYTF. CDR3 DNA: TGTGCCAGCAGTTACTCGAAGAAGAAGGGAGGGGATGGCTACACCTTC. The J gene is TRBJ1-2, the V gene TRBV6-2 or TRBV6-3; D possibly corresponds to TRBD1 (5 bases). V lost 0 bases and J lost 6, with 17 bases in between. The CDR3 consists of 16 residues. Per germline, CDR1 MNHEY and CDR2 SVGEGT.

This clonotype was observed many times. This chain's CDR3 is CASSQPGVLAKNIQYF. The DNA for the CDR3 is TGTGCCAGCAGTCAACCAGGGGTGCTAGCCAAAAACATTCAGTACTTC. The V call is TRBV6-6, the J call TRBJ2-4; D perhaps matches TRBD1 (6 bases). This CDR3 spans 16 amino acids. Germline CDR1 reads MNHNY; CDR2 reads SVGAGI (reference sequence). Between the trimmed V and J ends, which lost 5 bases and 0 bases, there was a span of 14 bases.

The chain couples TRBV20-1 to TRBJ1-6; D may be TRBD1 (5 bases). Deletions cut 5 bases from V and 10 bases from J, with 12 bases between. The CDR3 spans 12 residues. Germline CDR1 reads DFQATT; CDR2 reads SNEGSKA (reference sequence). In nucleotides, the CDR3 is TGCAGTGCTCAGGGTCTCAGATCACCCCTCCACTTT. Protein: CSAQGLRSPLHF.

The V gene is TRBV20-1, the J gene TRBJ1-2; 7 bases are shared with TRBD1. Germline trimming cut 6 bases from V and 4 bases from J; bases unmatched to any gene: 8. This CDR3 spans 13 amino acids. Germline V lookup: CDR1 DFQATT, CDR2 SNEGSKA (reference sequence). The CDR3 loop is CSASSGGSYGYTF. The DNA for the CDR3 is TGCAGTGCATCTTCAGGGGGGAGCTATGGCTACACCTTC.

The chain has TRBV4-3 and TRBJ2-3; 9 bases fit TRBD1. The junction had 8 bases not matched to a gene; V was cut back by 0 bases and J by 4 bases. Germline CDR1 LGHNA, CDR2 YSLEER. The CDR3 totals 17 residues. The CDR3 nucleotides read TGCGCCAGCAGCCAAGATCAAGGACAGGGGAGGGCAGATACGCAGTATTTT. The encoded protein is CASSQDQGQGRADTQYF.

A word on this clonotype: Germline and junction disagree at one end, which may indicate a read error. V is TRBV11-2 and J is TRBJ2-5; D perhaps matches TRBD1 (5 bases). The CDR3 spans 12 residues. Germline V CDR1 and CDR2: SGHAT, FQNNGV. The CDR3, as DNA: TGTGCCAGCAGCGTGGAGACAGAGATCCAGTACTTC. Protein sequence: CASSVETEIQYF.

This rearrangement joins TRBV14 to TRBJ1-1; unclear D gene. The CDR3 runs to 18 residues. Germline CDR1 SGHDN, CDR2 FVKESK. V shed 0 bases and J shed 0 bases, with 17 bases lying between them. For the CDR3, the DNA is TGTGCCAGCAGCCAAGATGTAGTTAAGGAGGGCATGAACACTGAAGCTTTCTTT. Translation gives CASSQDVVKEGMNTEAFF.

The rearrangement links TRBV10-3 to TRBJ2-7, with D perhaps assigned TRBD1 or TRBD2 (5 bases each). Trimming stripped 0 bases from V and 2 bases from J, with 11 bases between. The CDR3 sequence is 15 residues long. Germline V lookup: CDR1 ENHRY, CDR2 SYGVKD. In nucleotides, the CDR3 is TGTGCCATCAGTGAGTCGTTGGGGGTCACCTACGAGCAGTACTTC. Amino acids: CAISESLGVTYEQYF.

V gene TRBV14 combines with J gene TRBJ1-3; D is uncertain. Germline V gene lookup returns CDR1 SGHDN and CDR2 FVKESK. The V end lost 0 bases, the J end lost 2 bases, and 14 bases lay between the germline ends. There are 17 residues in the CDR3. The CDR3 DNA reads TGTGCCAGCAGCCAAGACGGTTATCCTAGGCCTGGAAACACCATATATTTT. Translating gives CASSQDGYPRPGNTIYF.

This clonotype was counted a single time. V is TRBV13 and J is TRBJ2-1; maybe TRBD2 (5 bases). V lost 2 bases and J lost 6, with 11 bases in between. This CDR3 region has 14 residues. Germline V gene sequence: CDR1 PRHDT, CDR2 FYEKMQ (reference sequence). CDR3 region: CASSLLATPNEQFF. CDR3 sequence (DNA): TGTGCCAGCAGCTTACTAGCAACCCCCAATGAGCAGTTCTTC.

This clonotype has a handful of counts. V gene TRBV11-3 combines with J gene TRBJ2-7; 7 bases match TRBD1. V dropped 4 bases and J dropped 0; count of bases not matched to a gene: 3. From germline, CDR1 is SGHNT and CDR2 YENEEA. The CDR3 sequence is 14 residues long. This CDR3 is CASSSGQDSYEQYF. The CDR3, as DNA: TGTGCCAGCAGCTCCGGACAGGACTCCTACGAGCAGTACTTC.

This sequence joins TRBV2 and TRBJ2-7; 9 bases match TRBD1. With 8 bases clipped from V and 3 bases from J, the junction kept 2 bases outside the gene matches. The germline V gene has CDR1 SNHLY and CDR2 FYNNEI. The CDR3 is made up of 12 amino acids. As DNA, the CDR3 is TGTGCCAGCGAGGGACAGGGCTACGAGCAGTACTTC. It is translated as CASEGQGYEQYF.

This clonotype turned up a few times. The chain combines TRBV7-2 with TRBJ2-6; D gene unclear. The germline CDR1 and CDR2 sequences are SGHTA and FQGNSA. This CDR3 contains 15 residues. Trimming took off 5 bases at V and 0 bases at J, with 8 bases between the two ends. The CDR3 reads CASSREYSGANVLTF. CDR3 nucleotides: TGTGCCAGCAGCCGCGAATACTCTGGGGCCAACGTCCTGACTTTC.